Given below is one T cell receptor (beta chain) in context. The data are from a study of blood T cell repertoires in COVID-19. Study context: Spain, Italy and the United States supplied samples that represented acute and convalescent COVID-19.

V was pared by 0 bases and J by 3 bases, with 12 bases between. The CDR3 length is 15 residues. Germline CDR1 and CDR2: SGDLS and YYNGEE. Repertoires were generated with immunoSEQ multiplex PCR, while TCRdb's copy carries only in-frame clones and drops some. This table has some 270,000 clones, 80% to 90% appearing once. The sequence derives from a woman aged 40-49 years who had recovered from COVID-19. The chain is built from TRBV9 and TRBJ2-5; D perhaps matches TRBD2 (6 bases). Source material: peripheral blood. For the CDR3, the DNA is TGTGCCAGCAGCGTAGAGGGTAGCGGAGAAGAGACCCAGTACTTC. Translation gives CASSVEGSGEETQYF. Variable domain in full (rest from reference TRBV9 and TRBJ2-5): DSGVTQTPKHLITATGQRVTLRCSPRSGDLSVYWYQQSLDQGLQFLIQYYNGEERAKGNILERFSAQQFPDLHSELNLSSLELGDSALYFCASSVEGSGEETQYFGPGTRLLVL.